These 23 T cell receptor beta chains originate from one sample sequenced in a study of cytomegalovirus exposure and HLA in healthy donors. It was with 60 Vbeta and 13 Jbeta primers that the PCR ran. The data were produced by immunoSEQ multiplex PCR, yet TCRdb's version contains in-frame clones alone and is incomplete. Counted here are some 78,000 clones, 80% occurring once; the ten biggest clones make up approximately 23%. Material: PBMCs. The receptors derive from a woman aged 50 to 65 in good health and CMV-seropositive.

This chain connects TRBV27 to TRBJ2-5, with 7 positions matching TRBD2. Germline assignment: CDR1 MNHEY and CDR2 SMNVEV (reference sequence). Trimming at V came to 3 bases and at J to 2 bases, leaving 0 bases not matched to a gene. There are 13 residues in the CDR3. CDR3 sequence: CASSLREQETQYF. CDR3 DNA: TGTGCCAGCAGTTTGCGGGAGCAAGAGACCCAGTACTTC.

The chain combines TRBV5-1 with TRBJ2-1; 9 nucleotides line up with TRBD2. J lost 3 bases, V lost 7 bases, and 8 bases had no gene match. The germline CDR1 and CDR2 sequences are SGHRS and YFSETQ. The CDR3 is 15 amino acids. The chain's CDR3 is CASQPSGILYNEQFF. The CDR3 coding sequence is TGCGCCAGCCAACCTAGCGGGATACTCTACAATGAGCAGTTCTTC.

The chain is built from TRBV5-5 and TRBJ2-2; 8 bases agree with TRBD2. Germline-derived CDR1 and CDR2 are SGHKS and YYEKEE (reference sequence). The CDR3 contains 16 residues. The trim removed 6 bases at V and 4 bases at J, leaving 11 bases unmatched. In DNA form, the CDR3 reads TGTGCCAGCACACGGCGGGAGCGGGAGTCCACCGGGGAGCTGTTTTTT. Its translation is CASTRRERESTGELFF.

The V and J genes are TRBV5-8 and TRBJ1-1; 8 bases map to TRBD1. This CDR3 spans 15 amino acids. Unmatched junction bases numbered 9, after V lost 5 bases and J lost 3 bases. CDR1 and CDR2 from the germline V gene are SGHTS and YDEGEE. The CDR3 nucleotides read TGTGCCAGCAGGTCCCAACAGGGGGAGTACACTGAAGCTTTCTTT. Protein: CASRSQQGEYTEAFF.

The rearrangement joins TRBV19 to TRBJ1-6; D remains unclear. V was shortened by 7 bases and J by 7 bases, with 11 bases between the two germline ends. There are 13 residues in the CDR3. Germline values: CDR1 LNHDA, CDR2 SQIVND (reference sequence). The CDR3 sequence: CASNDSRNSPLHF. CDR3 DNA: TGTGCCAGTAACGACTCCCGAAATTCACCCCTCCACTTT.

Worth noting for this clone: Other DNA sequences in this specimen translate into the identical CDR3. The V call is TRBV19, the J call TRBJ1-1; no definite D call. CDR1 and CDR2 (germline): LNHDA, SQIVND (reference sequence). V lost 3 bases and J lost 4, with 6 bases in between. The CDR3 is made up of 12 amino acids. The CDR3 sequence is CASSIRGTEAFF. The CDR3 DNA is TGTGCCAGTAGTATTCGGGGCACTGAAGCTTTCTTT.

The chain combines TRBV27 with TRBJ1-2; D ambiguous. V was pared by 11 bases and J by 0 bases, with 16 bases between. The CDR3 contains 14 residues. Germline loops: CDR1 MNHEY, CDR2 SMNVEV (reference sequence). In DNA form, the CDR3 reads TGTGCCTCCGCGGAGGGCCCCACTAACTATGGCTACACCTTC. The encoded protein is CASAEGPTNYGYTF.

The chain links TRBV2 to TRBJ2-2; 7 bases map to TRBD2. Germline CDR1 reads SNHLY; CDR2 reads FYNNEI. The CDR3 sequence is 15 residues long. The J segment lost 4 bases and the V segment lost 7 bases, leaving 9 bases of the junction unmatched. In DNA form, the CDR3 reads TGTGCCAGCAAAAGATTCGGGGAGGGCACCGGGGAGCTGTTTTTT. Protein sequence: CASKRFGEGTGELFF. Full variable domain (missing parts from reference TRBV2 and TRBJ2-2): EPEVTQTPSHQVTQMGQEVILRCVPISNHLYFYWYRQILGQKVEFLVSFYNNEISEKSEIFDDQFSVERPDGSNFTLKIRSTKLEDSAMYFCASKRFGEGTGELFFGEGSRLTVL.

The chain combines TRBV5-6 with TRBJ2-1, with 8 positions matching TRBD1. CDR3 length: 15 residues. Germline V gene lookup returns CDR1 SGHDT and CDR2 YYEEEE. With 5 bases clipped from V and 4 bases from J, the junction kept 8 bases outside the gene matches. The CDR3 here is CASSVTGVGYNEQFF. DNA of the CDR3: TGTGCCAGCAGTGTGACAGGGGTAGGTTACAATGAGCAGTTCTTC.

V and J are TRBV12-1 and TRBJ2-5; the D call in the table, TRBD1, was not verified against the DNA. TRBV12-1 is labeled a pseudogene. The CDR3 covers 15 residues. CDR3 protein: CASSPRDSLQETQYF. For the CDR3, the DNA is TGTGCCAGCAGCCCCCGGGACAGCCTGCAAGAGACCCAGTACTTC.

This clone was seen only once. The gene calls are TRBV15 and TRBJ1-1, with a possible D match to TRBD1 (5 bases). The CDR3 loop spans 15 amino acids. V was pared by 1 base and J by 0 bases, with 9 bases between. CDR1 LNHNV and CDR2 YYDKDF come from the germline V gene (reference sequence). The CDR3, as DNA: TGTGCCACCAGCAGAGTGGGACTAATGAACACTGAAGCTTTCTTT. Amino acid sequence: CATSRVGLMNTEAFF.

J is TRBJ2-7 and V is TRBV7-8, with D perhaps TRBD1 (5 bases). The germline V gene encodes CDR1 SGHVS and CDR2 FQNEAQ. Trimming pared 1 base from V and 5 bases from J, leaving 12 bases between. This CDR3 contains 14 residues. CDR3 nucleotides: TGTGCCAGCAGCTTAGGGTCAGGGAACAACGAGCAGTACTTC. It specifies CASSLGSGNNEQYF.

Points on this clone: Relative to the germline gene, one junction end is altered; a read error may explain this. The chain employs TRBV7-9 and TRBJ1-6; 11 nucleotides line up with TRBD1. This CDR3 contains 15 residues. CDR1 is SEHNR and CDR2 is FQNEAQ in the germline V gene (reference sequence). The CDR3 spells CSSSFGQGANSPLHF. In DNA form, the CDR3 reads TGTTCCAGCAGCTTCGGACAGGGGGCTAATTCACCCCTCCACTTT.

This clone was seen a handful of times. This sequence joins TRBV4-1 and TRBJ1-2; TRBD1 is a possible D gene (6 bases). Germline V gene data show CDR1 as MGHRA and CDR2 as YSYEKL. This CDR3 region has 12 residues. The V gene lost 3 bases and the J gene lost 7 bases, with 9 bases spanning the gap. The CDR3 nucleotides read TGCGCCAGCAGCCAGAACAGGGCTGGCTACACCTTC. It translates to CASSQNRAGYTF.

The V and J genes are TRBV7-2 and TRBJ1-6, with TRBD1 matching 10 bases. The ends lost 6 bases at V and 11 bases at J; junction bases unmatched: 10. Looked up from germline, CDR1 is SGHTA and CDR2 is FQGNSA. The CDR3 loop spans 15 amino acids. CDR3 region: CASREDRGKQAPLHF. In DNA form, the CDR3 reads TGTGCCAGCAGAGAGGACAGGGGGAAGCAAGCACCCCTCCACTTT.

Worth noting for this clone: The sample has other DNA sequences that encode this CDR3 too. The chain combines TRBV11-3 with TRBJ1-3, with 8 nucleotides matching TRBD1. Trimming took 5 bases from V and 2 from J; bases not matched to a gene: 5. This CDR3 region has 15 residues. The germline gives CDR1 SGHNT, CDR2 YENEEA. The CDR3 loop reads CASSPGQGPGNTIYF. CDR3 DNA: TGTGCCAGCAGCCCTGGACAGGGTCCTGGAAACACCATATATTTT.

This clone came up once. One junction end disagrees with the germline gene, perhaps due to a read error. The gene calls are TRBV7-9 and TRBJ1-2, with a tentative D call TRBD1 (6 bases). Germline V CDR1 and CDR2: SEHNR, FQNEAQ (reference sequence). The CDR3 is 16 amino acids. CDR3 bases: TGTTCCAGCAGCTTAGAGGTCTGGGGGCAAGACTATGGCTACACCTTC. Amino acids: CSSSLEVWGQDYGYTF.

The chain couples TRBV6-4 to TRBJ1-2; D call uncertain. Germline values: CDR1 MRHNA, CDR2 SNTAGT. The CDR3 consists of 11 residues. Trimming removed 10 bases at V and 8 bases at J, with 14 bases between. The CDR3 DNA reads TGTGCCACCCGATCGTCTGGCGGCTACACCTTC. This codes for CATRSSGGYTF.

This clone was seen only a few times. The gene calls are TRBV7-8 and TRBJ1-5; TRBD1 agrees at 12 bases. The CDR3 is made up of 17 amino acids. Trimming cost V 2 bases and J 6 bases; bases outside gene matches: 8. The germline V gene encodes CDR1 SGHVS and CDR2 FQNEAQ. CDR3 nucleotides: TGTGCCAGCAGCTTAAGGGACAGGGGGCGCGGGGGTCAGCCCCAGCATTTT. Translating gives CASSLRDRGRGGQPQHF.

In its sample, this clone was seen a few times. This chain uses TRBV11-2 with TRBJ2-1; perhaps TRBD2 as D (5 bases). The CDR3 spans 15 residues. Germline V gives CDR1 SGHAT, CDR2 FQNNGV. Trimming removed 5 bases at V and 6 bases at J, with 17 bases between. The CDR3 DNA sequence: TGTGCCAGCAGCCCCGTTGCGGGTTCCGCCAATGAGCAGTTCTTC. This gives the protein CASSPVAGSANEQFF.

The chain uses TRBV12-5 and TRBJ1-2; TRBD1 agrees at 9 bases. The CDR3 spans 15 residues. From germline, CDR1 is LGHNT and CDR2 FRNRAP. J lost 8 bases, V lost 0 bases, and 7 bases had no gene match. The CDR3 bases are TGTGCTAGTGGTTTGGTATCCGGGACAGGGAGCGGCTACACCTTC. Amino acids: CASGLVSGTGSGYTF.

The CDR3: CASSPSGATGSEQFF. For the CDR3, the DNA is TGTGCCAGCAGCCCAAGCGGAGCAACCGGGAGTGAGCAGTTCTTC. The V gene is TRBV9, the J gene TRBJ2-1, with a tentative D call TRBD2 (6 bases). Trimming shortened V by 4 bases and J by 9 bases, and 20 bases separated the two germline ends. Germline V CDR1 and CDR2: SGDLS, YYNGEE. CDR3 size: 15 residues.

V gene TRBV5-6 combines with J gene TRBJ2-7; perhaps TRBD2 as D (6 bases). V was shortened by 0 bases and J by 6 bases, with 10 bases between the two germline ends. The CDR3 has 13 residues. The germline CDR1 and CDR2 sequences are SGHDT and YYEEEE. CDR3 sequence: CASSLGGEAEQYV. The CDR3 coding sequence is TGTGCCAGCAGCTTGGGCGGGGAAGCCGAGCAGTACGTC.